This T cell receptor (beta chain) was sequenced during a study of cytomegalovirus exposure and HLA in healthy donors. J was trimmed by 3 bases and V by 5 bases; bases with no gene match: 7. This CDR3 spans 16 amino acids. CDR1 SGHTA and CDR2 FQGTGA come from the germline V gene. Sequencing used immunoSEQ multiplex PCR; TCRdb keeps in-frame clones, though not all of them. The sample has 200,000 to 300,000 clones; around 85% are singletons. The origin of this receptor is a woman in her twenties or thirties in good health and CMV-seropositive. V is TRBV7-3 and J is TRBJ2-1; 10 bases map to TRBD2. The specimen sequenced was PBMCs. The CDR3 DNA follows: TGTGCCAGCAGCCCTAGCGGGAGCTCCTACTACAATGAGCAGTTCTTC. Translating gives CASSPSGSSYYNEQFF.